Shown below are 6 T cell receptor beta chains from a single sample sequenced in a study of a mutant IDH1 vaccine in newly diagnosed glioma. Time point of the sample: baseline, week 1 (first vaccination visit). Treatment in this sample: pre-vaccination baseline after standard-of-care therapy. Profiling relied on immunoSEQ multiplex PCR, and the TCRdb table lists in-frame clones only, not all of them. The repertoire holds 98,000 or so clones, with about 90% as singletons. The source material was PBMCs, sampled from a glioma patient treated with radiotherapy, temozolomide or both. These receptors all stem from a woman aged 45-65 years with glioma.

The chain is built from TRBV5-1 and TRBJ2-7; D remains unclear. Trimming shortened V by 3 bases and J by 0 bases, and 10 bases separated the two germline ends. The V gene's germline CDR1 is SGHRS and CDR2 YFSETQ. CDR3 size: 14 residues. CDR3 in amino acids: CASSSGGSSYEQYF. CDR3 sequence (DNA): TGCGCCAGCAGCTCGGGCGGAAGCTCCTACGAGCAGTACTTC.

CDR3 DNA: TGTGCCAGCAGTTTACCTCGAACCCGGGCCACTGAAGCTTTCTTT. Its translation: CASSLPRTRATEAFF. V gene TRBV28 combines with J gene TRBJ1-1; no definite D call. V dropped 2 bases and J dropped 4 bases, with 14 bases sitting between them. The CDR3 is made up of 15 amino acids. Per the germline V gene, CDR1 is MDHEN and CDR2 is SYDVKM.

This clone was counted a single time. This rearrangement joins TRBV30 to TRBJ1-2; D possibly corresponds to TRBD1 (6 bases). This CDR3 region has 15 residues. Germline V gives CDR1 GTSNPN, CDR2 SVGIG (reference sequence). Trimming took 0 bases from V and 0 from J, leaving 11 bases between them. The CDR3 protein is CAWSVGGGANYGYTF. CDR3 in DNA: TGTGCCTGGAGTGTAGGGGGGGGAGCTAACTATGGCTACACCTTC.

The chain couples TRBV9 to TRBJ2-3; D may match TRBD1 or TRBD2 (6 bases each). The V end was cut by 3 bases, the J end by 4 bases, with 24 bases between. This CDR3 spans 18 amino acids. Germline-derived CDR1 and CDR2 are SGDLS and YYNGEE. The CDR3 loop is CASSGRGGGWRAADTQYF. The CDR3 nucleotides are TGTGCCAGCAGCGGTAGAGGGGGTGGTTGGAGGGCGGCAGATACGCAGTATTTT.

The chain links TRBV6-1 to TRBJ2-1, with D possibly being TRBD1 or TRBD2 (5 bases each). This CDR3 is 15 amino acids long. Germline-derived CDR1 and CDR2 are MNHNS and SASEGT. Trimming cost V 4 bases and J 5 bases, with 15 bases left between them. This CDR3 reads CASSVWDRGDNEQFF. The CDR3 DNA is TGTGCCAGCAGTGTTTGGGACCGGGGAGACAATGAGCAGTTCTTC.

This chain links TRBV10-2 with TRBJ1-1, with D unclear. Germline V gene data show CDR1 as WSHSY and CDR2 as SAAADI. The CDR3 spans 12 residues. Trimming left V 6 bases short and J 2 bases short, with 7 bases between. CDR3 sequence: CASRGVNTEAFF. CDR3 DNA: TGCGCCAGCAGGGGAGTAAACACTGAAGCTTTCTTT.